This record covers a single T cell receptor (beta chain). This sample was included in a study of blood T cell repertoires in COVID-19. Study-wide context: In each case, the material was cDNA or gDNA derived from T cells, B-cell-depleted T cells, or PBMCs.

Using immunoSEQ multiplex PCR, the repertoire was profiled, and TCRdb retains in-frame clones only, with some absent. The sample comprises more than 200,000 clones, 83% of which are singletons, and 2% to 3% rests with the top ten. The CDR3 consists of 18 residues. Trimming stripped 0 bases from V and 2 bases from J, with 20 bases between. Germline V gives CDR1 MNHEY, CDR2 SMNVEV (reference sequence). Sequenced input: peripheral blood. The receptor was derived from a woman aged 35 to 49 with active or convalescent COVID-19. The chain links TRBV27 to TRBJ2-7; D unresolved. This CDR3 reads CASSLSYPRQAPAYEQYF. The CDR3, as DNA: TGTGCCAGCAGTTTATCCTACCCCCGACAAGCCCCCGCCTACGAGCAGTACTTC.